This passage covers 20 T cell receptor beta chains from one sample sequenced in a study of OX40 agonist ivuxolimab in advanced cancers. The library was generated by the immunoSEQ multiplex PCR assay. TCRdb took this table from immuneACCESS and kept in-frame rearrangements with V and J called. Such tables lack part of the clones; where checked against another copy, unresolved V genes explain under half of the gap, and the rest is unexplained. This sample lists 70,000 to 75,000 clones; around four fifths were detected once. In total, the top ten clones hold under 7% of the sample. Sample: CD4+ or CD8+ T cells sorted from blood, taken in a trial of the OX40 agonist ivuxolimab. The receptors here all came from an adult with an advanced solid tumor such as melanoma, head and neck, liver or kidney cancer.

The chain has TRBV18 and TRBJ1-1; perhaps TRBD1 as D (5 bases). The V gene's germline CDR1 is KGHSH and CDR2 LQKENI. CDR3 length: 16 residues. V was cut by 4 bases and J by 3 bases, with 18 bases left in between. The CDR3 nucleotides are TGTGCCAGCTCACTAGGGATGGTGTGGGGGGACACTGAAGCTTTCTTT. Translated, it gives CASSLGMVWGDTEAFF. The variable domain in full, with the rest retrieved from reference TRBV18 and TRBJ1-1, is NAGVMQNPRHLVRRRGQEARLRCSPMKGHSHVYWYRQLPEEGLKFMVYLQKENIIDESGMPKERFSAEFPKEGPSILRIQQVVRGDSAAYFCASSLGMVWGDTEAFFGQGTRLTVV.

This clone was seen just once. The chain employs TRBV11-2 and TRBJ1-2, with unresolved D. Germline-derived CDR1 and CDR2 are SGHAT and FQNNGV. V gave up 1 base and J gave up 4 bases, with 13 bases separating them. This CDR3 has 15 amino acids. The CDR3 coding sequence is TGTGCCAGCAGCTTAGGATCACCCCGAGCCTATGGCTACACCTTC. Its translation: CASSLGSPRAYGYTF.

This chain joins TRBV15 and TRBJ2-3; TRBD2 matches 9 bases. The V and J ends lost 6 bases and 2 bases, in that order; junction bases with no gene match: 6. The CDR3 loop spans 15 amino acids. The germline CDR1 and CDR2 sequences are LNHNV and YYDKDF (reference sequence). As DNA, the CDR3 is TGTGCCACCAGGACCGGCGGGGGGGCCACAGATACGCAGTATTTT. Translating it yields CATRTGGGATDTQYF. The variable domain in full, with the rest retrieved from reference TRBV15 and TRBJ2-3, is DAMVIQNPRYQVTQFGKPVTLSCSQTLNHNVMYWYQQKSSQAPKLLFHYYDKDFNNEADTPDNFQSRRPNTSFCFLDIRSPGLGDTAMYLCATRTGGGATDTQYFGPGTRLTVL.

The chain joins TRBV11-2 to TRBJ1-1, with a possible D match to TRBD1 (5 bases). In germline, CDR1 is SGHAT, CDR2 FQNNGV. V lost 2 bases, J lost 4 bases, and 14 bases lay in between. The CDR3 loop spans 15 amino acids. CDR3: CASSLLKGATTEAFF. CDR3 coding DNA: TGTGCCAGCAGCTTATTGAAAGGGGCCACCACTGAAGCTTTCTTT.

The gene calls are TRBV6-6 and TRBJ2-6, with D perhaps matching TRBD1 (5 bases). In germline, CDR1 is MNHNY, CDR2 SVGAGI (reference sequence). This CDR3 is built from 15 residues. The V end lost 4 bases, the J end lost 0 bases, and 7 bases lay between the germline ends. CDR3 sequence: CASSSQVSGANVLTF. As DNA, the CDR3 is TGTGCCAGCAGTTCACAGGTCTCTGGGGCCAACGTCCTGACTTTC.

The chain has TRBV5-1 and TRBJ2-3, with 7 bases that match TRBD1. The CDR3 consists of 14 residues. Losses at the gene ends were 2 bases for V and 2 bases for J; bases not matched to a gene: 2. Germline values: CDR1 SGHRS, CDR2 YFSETQ. The CDR3 is CASSFGQDTDTQYF. CDR3 in DNA: TGCGCCAGCAGCTTCGGACAGGACACAGATACGCAGTATTTT. The full variable domain, rest sourced from reference TRBV5-1 and TRBJ2-3, is KAGVTQTPRYLIKTRGQQVTLSCSPISGHRSVSWYQQTPGQGLQFLFEYFSETQRNKGNFPGRFSGRQFSNSRSEMNVSTLELGDSALYLCASSFGQDTDTQYFGPGTRLTVL.

The chain has TRBV2 and TRBJ2-3, with D maybe TRBD2 (6 bases). The germline CDR1 and CDR2 sequences are SNHLY and FYNNEI. CDR3 size: 16 residues. V lost 3 bases and J 4 bases, leaving 17 bases between the germline ends. The CDR3 here is CASSDVAAQRADTQYF. The DNA of the CDR3 is TGTGCCAGCAGTGACGTAGCGGCACAGAGGGCAGATACGCAGTATTTT.

The CDR3 loop reads CASRGGYEQYV. CDR3 sequence (DNA): TGTGCCAGCAGGGGCGGATACGAGCAGTACGTC. V is TRBV6-5 and J is TRBJ2-7, with D uncertain. This CDR3 has 11 amino acids. V lost 6 bases and J 4 bases, leaving 7 bases between the germline ends. From germline, CDR1 is MNHEY and CDR2 SVGAGI.

The V and J genes are TRBV7-9 and TRBJ1-4; a weak D match, TRBD1 (6 bases). Trimming cost V 4 bases and J 5 bases, with 17 bases left between them. This CDR3 is 16 amino acids long. Germline-derived CDR1 and CDR2 are SEHNR and FQNEAQ (reference sequence). This CDR3 is CASSSVRGTRNEKLFF. The CDR3 region has the DNA TGTGCCAGCAGCTCAGTCAGAGGGACACGGAATGAAAAACTGTTTTTT.

CDR3 in DNA: TGTGCCAGCAGTGGAGGTCAAAAGGACGTGGAGACCCAGTACTTC. Protein: CASSGGQKDVETQYF. This chain joins TRBV9 and TRBJ2-5; TRBD2 might be the D (5 bases). Trimming cost V 5 bases and J 5 bases, with 19 bases left between them. This CDR3 is built from 15 residues. Looked up from germline, CDR1 is SGDLS and CDR2 is YYNGEE.

The J gene is TRBJ1-4, the V gene TRBV14; D possibly corresponds to TRBD1 (6 bases). Trimming left V 0 bases short and J 0 bases short, with 17 bases between. The CDR3 extends over 19 amino acids. In germline, CDR1 is SGHDN, CDR2 FVKESK. CDR3 residues: CASSQEPRGGWATNEKLFF. The CDR3 DNA reads TGTGCCAGCAGCCAAGAACCCAGGGGCGGTTGGGCAACTAATGAAAAACTGTTTTTT. The whole variable domain, remainder taken from reference TRBV14 and TRBJ1-4, is EAGVTQFPSHSVIEKGQTVTLRCDPISGHDNLYWYRRVMGKEIKFLLHFVKESKQDESGMPNNRFLAERTGGTYSTLKVQPAELEDSGVYFCASSQEPRGGWATNEKLFFGSGTQLSVL.

The rearrangement links TRBV7-9 to TRBJ2-2; a weak D match, TRBD1 (6 bases). V lost 9 bases to trimming and J lost 6 bases, with 20 bases between them. The germline CDR1 and CDR2 sequences are SEHNR and FQNEAQ (reference sequence). This CDR3 has 15 amino acids. DNA for the CDR3: TGTGCCAGTGATTCAAATACAAGGGGGTCCGGGGAGCTGTTTTTT. Its protein product is CASDSNTRGSGELFF.

The chain couples TRBV11-2 to TRBJ2-5, with 11 positions matching TRBD2. CDR1 SGHAT and CDR2 FQNNGV come from the germline V gene. V lost 6 bases to trimming and J lost 5 bases; unmatched junction nucleotides: 11. The CDR3 covers 16 residues. The CDR3 nucleotides read TGTGCCAGCAGTCTTTATAGCGGGGGGGCCGGTGAGACCCAGTACTTC. Its translation is CASSLYSGGAGETQYF.

CDR3 coding DNA: TGTGCCAGCAGTTTAAATTGGCAGGGGGCTTACGAGCAGTACGTC. This codes for CASSLNWQGAYEQYV. The chain is built from TRBV28 and TRBJ2-7; 8 nucleotides agree with TRBD1. This CDR3 has 15 amino acids. V lost 2 bases, J lost 4 bases, and 7 bases stayed unmatched. Germline loops: CDR1 MDHEN, CDR2 SYDVKM.

This clone was picked up one time. This chain links TRBV7-3 with TRBJ2-1; D is ambiguous. This CDR3 has 12 residues. Germline CDR1 reads SGHTA; CDR2 reads FQGTGA. V gave up 3 bases and J gave up 9 bases, with 9 bases separating them. CDR3 sequence reads: CASSFHPGEQFF. CDR3 bases: TGTGCCAGCAGCTTCCACCCCGGTGAGCAGTTCTTC. Full variable domain (remainder filled in from reference TRBV7-3 and TRBJ2-1): GAGVSQTPSNKVTEKGKYVELRCDPISGHTALYWYRQSLGQGPEFLIYFQGTGAADDSGLPNDRFFAVRPEGSVSTLKIQRTERGDSAVYLCASSFHPGEQFFGPGTRLTVL.

V usage is TRBV7-8 and J usage is TRBJ1-2; TRBD1 agrees at 8 bases. V lost 4 bases, J lost 8 bases, and 6 bases stayed unmatched. This CDR3 has 13 amino acids. The germline V gene encodes CDR1 SGHVS and CDR2 FQNEAQ. Here the CDR3 reads CASSSQGARGYTF. CDR3 sequence (DNA): TGTGCCAGCAGCTCTCAGGGGGCGCGGGGCTACACCTTC.

About this clone itself: The same CDR3 also results from other DNA sequences found in this sample. This CDR3 reads CASPPQEGGTDTQYF. CDR3 bases: TGTGCCAGCCCTCCCCAGGAGGGTGGGACAGATACGCAGTATTTT. V gene TRBV28 combines with J gene TRBJ2-3; weak D call: TRBD2 (6 bases). Deletions cut 8 bases from V and 3 bases from J, with 18 bases between. The CDR3 extends over 15 amino acids. CDR1 is MDHEN and CDR2 is SYDVKM in the germline V gene.

The chain has TRBV28 and TRBJ2-7, with a possible D match to TRBD1 (6 bases). The CDR3 length is 14 residues. V lost 6 bases and J lost 2, with 14 bases in between. Germline-derived CDR1 and CDR2 are MDHEN and SYDVKM. The CDR3 protein is CASSRSQGTYEQYV. CDR3 sequence (DNA): TGTGCCAGCAGCCGATCACAGGGCACCTACGAGCAGTACGTC.

This rearrangement joins TRBV2 to TRBJ1-5; tentative D call: TRBD1 (6 bases). The CDR3 has 13 amino acids. V was clipped by 4 bases and J by 3 bases, with 7 bases between them. Germline CDR1 is SNHLY and CDR2 is FYNNEI. CDR3 sequence: CASSGTANQPQHF. The CDR3 DNA follows: TGTGCCAGCAGTGGGACAGCCAATCAGCCCCAGCATTTT.

The chain employs TRBV5-6 and TRBJ1-2; weak D call: TRBD1 (5 bases). CDR3 size: 12 residues. The V and J ends lost 0 bases and 6 bases respectively, with 6 bases between them. CDR1 SGHDT and CDR2 YYEEEE come from the germline V gene. Written as DNA, the CDR3 is TGTGCCAGCAGCTTGGGGGGGAATGGCTACACCTTC. It is translated as CASSLGGNGYTF.